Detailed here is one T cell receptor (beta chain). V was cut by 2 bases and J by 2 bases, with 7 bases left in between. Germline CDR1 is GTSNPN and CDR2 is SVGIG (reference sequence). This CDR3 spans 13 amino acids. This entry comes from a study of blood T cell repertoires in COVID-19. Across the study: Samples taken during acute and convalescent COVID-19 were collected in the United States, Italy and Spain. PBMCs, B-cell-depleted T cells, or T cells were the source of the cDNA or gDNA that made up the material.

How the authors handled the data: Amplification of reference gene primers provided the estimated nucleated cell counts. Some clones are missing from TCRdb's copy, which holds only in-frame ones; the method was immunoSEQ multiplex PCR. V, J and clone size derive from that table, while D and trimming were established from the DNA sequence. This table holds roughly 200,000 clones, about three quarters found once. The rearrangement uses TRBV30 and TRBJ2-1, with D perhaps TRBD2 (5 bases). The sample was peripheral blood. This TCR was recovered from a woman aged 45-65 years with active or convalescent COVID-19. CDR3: CAWSSGAYNEQFF. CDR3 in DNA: TGTGCCTGGAGTAGCGGAGCCTACAATGAGCAGTTCTTC.